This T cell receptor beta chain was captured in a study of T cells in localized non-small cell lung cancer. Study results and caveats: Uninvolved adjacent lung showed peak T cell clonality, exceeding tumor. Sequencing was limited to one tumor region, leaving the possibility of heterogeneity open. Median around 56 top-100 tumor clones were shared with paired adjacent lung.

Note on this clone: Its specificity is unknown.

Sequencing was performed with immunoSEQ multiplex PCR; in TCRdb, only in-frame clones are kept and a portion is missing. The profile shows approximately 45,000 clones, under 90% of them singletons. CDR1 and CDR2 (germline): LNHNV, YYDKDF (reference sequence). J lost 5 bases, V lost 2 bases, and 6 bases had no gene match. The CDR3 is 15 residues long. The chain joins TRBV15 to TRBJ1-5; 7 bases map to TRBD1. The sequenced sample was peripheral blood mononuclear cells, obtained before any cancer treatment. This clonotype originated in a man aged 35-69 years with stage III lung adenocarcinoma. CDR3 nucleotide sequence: TGTGCCACCAGCAGAACGACAGGGAGTCATCAGCCCCAGCATTTT. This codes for CATSRTTGSHQPQHF.